This TCR beta chain was identified in a study of blood T cell repertoires in COVID-19. This CDR3 region has 14 residues. Germline V gene sequence: CDR1 SNHLY, CDR2 FYNNEI. V was trimmed by 6 bases and J by 2 bases, leaving 13 bases between them. Sequenced by immunoSEQ multiplex PCR; TCRdb stores in-frame clones only, minus some. The data contain 270,000 or so clones, approximately 86% of them singletons. The rearrangement joins TRBV2 to TRBJ1-2; tentatively, D is TRBD1 (5 bases). This TCR was recovered from a woman aged 18-29 years with acute or convalescent COVID-19. The sequencing input was peripheral blood. CDR3 protein: CASSPPAGNYGYTF. In nucleotides, the CDR3 is TGTGCCAGCAGCCCCCCAGCAGGGAACTATGGCTACACCTTC.